A single sample gave rise to the 12 T cell receptor beta chains below, sequenced in a study of blood T cell repertoires in COVID-19. Repertoires were generated with immunoSEQ multiplex PCR, while TCRdb's copy carries only in-frame clones and drops some. The table shows a few hundred thousand clones, with around 92% occurring only once. The sample was PBMCs or T cells enriched from blood (not recorded which). These receptors all come from a woman aged 25 to 39 who had recovered from COVID-19.

The V gene is TRBV6-1, the J gene TRBJ1-2; possibly TRBD1 for D (5 bases). Between the trimmed V and J ends, which lost 2 bases and 6 bases, there was a span of 16 bases. This CDR3 contains 15 residues. The germline CDR1 and CDR2 sequences are MNHNS and SASEGT. The CDR3 sequence is CASSEFRLGGDGYTF. The CDR3 DNA follows: TGTGCCAGCAGTGAATTCCGTCTGGGGGGAGATGGCTACACCTTC.

The V call is TRBV5-6, the J call TRBJ1-5; a possible D gene is TRBD1 (6 bases). Germline V lookup: CDR1 SGHDT, CDR2 YYEEEE. Trimming left V 3 bases short and J 6 bases short, with 19 bases between. The CDR3 sequence is 16 residues long. CDR3 DNA: TGTGCCAGCAGCTGGGGTACGGGGGGCAGTGGTCAGCCCCAGCATTTT. Translating gives CASSWGTGGSGQPQHF.

This chain connects TRBV2 to TRBJ1-1, with D possibly TRBD1 on 6 matching bases. V shed 7 bases and J shed 3 bases, with 18 bases lying between them. Germline values: CDR1 SNHLY, CDR2 FYNNEI. This CDR3 region has 15 residues. CDR3 amino acids: CASTRLGGADTEAFF. DNA of the CDR3: TGTGCCAGCACCCGACTCGGGGGGGCGGACACTGAAGCTTTCTTT. The full variable domain, with the rest looked up from reference TRBV2 and TRBJ1-1, is EPEVTQTPSHQVTQMGQEVILRCVPISNHLYFYWYRQILGQKVEFLVSFYNNEISEKSEIFDDQFSVERPDGSNFTLKIRSTKLEDSAMYFCASTRLGGADTEAFFGQGTRLTVV.

The chain joins TRBV7-2 to TRBJ2-1; D is possibly TRBD1 (6 bases). This CDR3 region has 13 residues. CDR1 and CDR2 from the germline V gene are SGHTA and FQGNSA. V was trimmed by 5 bases and J by 10 bases, leaving 15 bases between them. CDR3 in amino acids: CASSPNRVGEQFF. In DNA, the CDR3 is TGTGCCAGCAGCCCGAACAGGGTCGGCGAGCAGTTCTTC.

The V gene is TRBV5-6, the J gene TRBJ1-1, with D tentatively TRBD1 (6 bases). Germline V lookup: CDR1 SGHDT, CDR2 YYEEEE. The CDR3 is 14 amino acids. The germline V and J ends were trimmed by 0 bases and 7 bases, with 13 bases remaining between them. CDR3 sequence: CASSLGGTSNEAFF. The CDR3 DNA follows: TGTGCCAGCAGCTTGGGGGGGACAAGCAATGAAGCTTTCTTT.

The chain carries TRBV4-2 and TRBJ2-7, with 8 bases that match TRBD1. V shed 3 bases, J shed 0 bases, and the junction held 10 bases outside the gene matches. The CDR3 runs 17 residues. Germline V gene sequence: CDR1 LGHNA, CDR2 YNFKEQ. This CDR3 reads CASSHAPGQEISYEQYF. CDR3 sequence (DNA): TGTGCCAGCAGCCACGCACCGGGACAGGAGATCTCCTACGAGCAGTACTTC.

The rearrangement joins TRBV30 to TRBJ2-1; 7 bases are a match to TRBD2. V gave up 2 bases and J gave up 2 bases; unmatched junction bases: 18. The CDR3 extends over 19 amino acids. In germline, CDR1 is GTSNPN, CDR2 SVGIG (reference sequence). The CDR3: CAWSWEGLQFSETYNEQFF. The CDR3 region has the DNA TGTGCCTGGAGTTGGGAGGGGCTGCAATTTTCGGAGACCTACAATGAGCAGTTCTTC.

The chain recombines TRBV28 with TRBJ2-1; D unclear. V lost 3 bases and J 3 bases, leaving 9 bases between the germline ends. The CDR3 is made up of 14 amino acids. Looked up from germline, CDR1 is MDHEN and CDR2 is SYDVKM. The CDR3, as DNA: TGTGCCAGCAGTTTCGCCCCCGGCTACAATGAGCAGTTCTTC. Residues: CASSFAPGYNEQFF.

V is TRBV10-3 and J is TRBJ1-1; a possible D gene is TRBD1 (6 bases). Germline values: CDR1 ENHRY, CDR2 SYGVKD. CDR3 length: 12 residues. V was cut by 0 bases and J by 11 bases, with 10 bases left in between. The CDR3 region is CAISESQGMAFF. CDR3 in DNA: TGTGCCATCAGTGAGTCTCAGGGGATGGCTTTCTTT.

As for this clone: This same CDR3 is encoded by further DNA sequences in the sample. V usage is TRBV28 and J usage is TRBJ2-7; no definite D call. CDR3 size: 11 residues. Germline values: CDR1 MDHEN, CDR2 SYDVKM. V gave up 5 bases and J gave up 3 bases, with 5 bases separating them. This CDR3 is CASSQNYEQYF. In DNA, the CDR3 is TGTGCCAGCAGTCAGAACTACGAGCAGTACTTC.

The chain joins TRBV27 to TRBJ2-1; 11 bases match TRBD2. Germline CDR1 and CDR2: MNHEY and SMNVEV (reference sequence). The ends lost 6 bases at V and 5 bases at J; junction bases unmatched: 3. This CDR3 has 14 residues. In DNA form, the CDR3 reads TGTGCCAGCAGACTAGCGGGGGAAAACAATGAGCAGTTCTTC. As protein: CASRLAGENNEQFF.

V gene TRBV6-5 combines with J gene TRBJ1-1; unclear D gene. Trimming removed 0 bases from V and 5 bases from J, with 7 bases in between. The CDR3 runs 13 residues. Germline CDR1 MNHEY, CDR2 SVGAGI. CDR3 in DNA: TGTGCCAGCAGTTACTCCCGTAGTACTGAAGCTTTCTTT. It encodes CASSYSRSTEAFF.